The rows below give T cell receptor beta chains drawn from one sample of a study of identical twins. TCRdb reprocessed the 5' RACE reads via MiXCR and lists one record per CDR3 protein. Among about 470,000 distinct CDR3 sequences listed, 20% to 25% were seen once. A further study also used this sample, focusing on T cells expressing NK-cell markers.

The specimen was CD4+ T cells sorted from blood. Receptors originate from a woman aged 18-29 years in good health. CDR3s include the opening cysteine and the closing phenylalanine or tryptophan. D genes are given only for firm matches. Clone sizes are given selectively: once, few, many, or a class where the clone is expanded.

size	V	D	J	DNA	CDR3
.	TRBV20-1	TRBD2	TRBJ2-3	TGCAGCGGAACCGGACTAGCGGAAAGGGGCACAGATACGCAGTATTTT	CSGTGLAERGTDTQYF
few	TRBV3-1	.	TRBJ2-5	TGTGCCAGCAGCGCCCAACAAGAGACCCAGTACTTC	CASSAQQETQYF
.	TRBV3-1	.	TRBJ1-6	TGTGCCAGCAGCCAGGTCATCGATTCACCCCTCCACTTT	CASSQVIDSPLHF
few	TRBV7-9	TRBD2	TRBJ2-7	TGTGCCAGCAGCATCATCCCGACTAGCGGGGAGCCTGGCGAGCAGTACTTC	CASSIIPTSGEPGEQYF
few	TRBV7-9	.	TRBJ1-1	TGTGCCAGCAGCTTATCCGCCACAGGGAACACTGAAGCTTTCTTT	CASSLSATGNTEAFF
.	TRBV7-8	TRBD2	TRBJ2-3	TGTGCCAGCAGCTTGCGATTTACTAGCGGGAGGGCAGATACGCAGTATTTT	CASSLRFTSGRADTQYF
.	TRBV7-2	.	TRBJ2-5	TGTGCCAGCAGCTACGGACTACATCAAGAGACCCAGTACTTC	CASSYGLHQETQYF
few	TRBV20-1	.	TRBJ2-7	TGCAGTGCTAGCTTTGGCTACACCTACGAGCAGTACTTC	CSASFGYTYEQYF
.	TRBV20-1	.	TRBJ1-1	TGCAGTGCTAGGGCGGCACAGGGTCGGACTGAAGCTTTCTTT	CSARAAQGRTEAFF
.	TRBV5-1	.	TRBJ2-7	TGCGCCAGCAGCTACCCAACCGGGACTCGGGAGCAGTACTTC	CASSYPTGTREQYF
few	TRBV7-9	.	TRBJ1-6	TGTGCCACCAGCTTCATAAATTCACCCCTCCACTTT	CATSFINSPLHF
.	TRBV12-5	.	TRBJ2-2	TGTGCTAGTGGTTCGGACAGCAACACCGGGGAGCTGTTTTTT	CASGSDSNTGELFF
.	TRBV10-3	.	TRBJ1-2	TGTGCCATCAGGGAGTGGCAAACTTATGGCTACACCTTC	CAIREWQTYGYTF
.	TRBV20-1	.	TRBJ1-1	TGCAGTGCTAGAGCTTCCGGGGTGAACACTGAAGCTTTCTTT	CSARASGVNTEAFF
many	TRBV12-3/TRBV12-4	.	TRBJ1-1	TGTGCCAGCAGTTTCGGGAAGGGGTGGGACACTGAAGCTTTCTTT	CASSFGKGWDTEAFF
.	TRBV29-1	.	TRBJ2-7	TGCAGCGGCCGGGACTGGACCTACGAGCAGTACTTC	CSGRDWTYEQYF
few	TRBV20-1	.	TRBJ1-1	TGCAGTGCTAGATTGGGCGGATCGGCAACTGAAGCTTTCTTT	CSARLGGSATEAFF
.	TRBV10-1	.	TRBJ2-1	TGCGCCAGCAGTGAGTCAGCCCGGGGGCTCTACAATGAGCAGTTCTTC	CASSESARGLYNEQFF
many	TRBV3-1	.	TRBJ1-6	TGTGCCAGCAGCCCACGTTCCCGTCAACTTCATAATTCACCCCTCCACTTT	CASSPRSRQLHNSPLHF
.	TRBV20-1	TRBD2	TRBJ2-7	TGCAGTGCTAAGGTCGGGACTAGCGGTCTCGAGCAGTACTTC	CSAKVGTSGLEQYF
.	TRBV12-3/TRBV12-4	TRBD1	TRBJ1-2	TGTGCCAGCAGGACCAGGGGGAACTATGGCTACACCTTC	CASRTRGNYGYTF
few	TRBV27	.	TRBJ2-2	TGTGCCAGCAGTTTTGTCGCCGGGGAGCTGTTTTTT	CASSFVAGELFF
.	TRBV12-3/TRBV12-4	TRBD1	TRBJ2-7	TGTGCCAGCACCCGGGACAGCCACTACGAGCAGTACTTC	CASTRDSHYEQYF
.	TRBV7-2	.	TRBJ2-3	TGTGCCAGCAGCTTAGCGGTTAATCAAATTGCTACGCAGTATTTT	CASSLAVNQIATQYF
few	TRBV7-3	TRBD1	TRBJ2-3	TGTGCCAGCAGCCGAGGGGGCCGCACAGATACGCAGTATTTT	CASSRGGRTDTQYF
many	TRBV12-3/TRBV12-4	.	TRBJ1-5	TGTGCCAGCAGTTTAAAGGTGTTGGGAGGGGTTGGTCAGCCCCAGCATTTT	CASSLKVLGGVGQPQHF
few	TRBV29-1	.	TRBJ2-5	TGCAGCGTTGGATTGCGGGGGCGACCGGAGACCCAGTACTTC	CSVGLRGRPETQYF
.	TRBV7-9	TRBD2	TRBJ2-1	TGTGCCAGCAGCCTCTATATCGGGACTAGCGGGAATGAGCAGTTCTTC	CASSLYIGTSGNEQFF
.	TRBV5-6	TRBD1	TRBJ1-2	TGTGCCAGCAGCTTGTATGGGACAGTAGCTAACTATGGCTACACCTTC	CASSLYGTVANYGYTF
.	TRBV9	.	TRBJ2-2	TGTGCCAGCAGCGTAATCGGGCTCCTTACGAACACCGGGGAGCTGTTTTTT	CASSVIGLLTNTGELFF
few	TRBV20-1	.	TRBJ2-7	TGCAGTGCTTTTGACCAGGCCTACGAGCAGTACTTC	CSAFDQAYEQYF
.	TRBV12-3/TRBV12-4	TRBD1	TRBJ1-5	TGTGCCAGCAGTTTACAGGGGGGAGATCAGCCCCAGCATTTT	CASSLQGGDQPQHF
.	TRBV7-9	.	TRBJ2-5	TGTGCCAGCAGCTTAAATGAGGGAGAGACCCAGTACTTC	CASSLNEGETQYF
few	TRBV5-1	TRBD1	TRBJ2-5	TGCGCCAGCAGTGGGGACAGGGGGCATGAGACCCAGTACTTC	CASSGDRGHETQYF
.	TRBV3-1	.	TRBJ2-6	TGTGCCAGCAGCCAGGGAACCAACGTCCTGACTTTC	CASSQGTNVLTF
few	TRBV5-6	.	TRBJ2-1	TGTGCCAGCAGCTCGGGGAGAGTTTCTGAGCAGTTCTTC	CASSSGRVSEQFF
.	TRBV11-2	.	TRBJ2-7	TGTGCCAGCAGCCAAATCTCACAGGGTTCCTACGAGCAGTACTTC	CASSQISQGSYEQYF
few	TRBV7-9	.	TRBJ1-3	TGTGCCAGCAGCTCCGGGATCTCTGGAAACACCATATATTTT	CASSSGISGNTIYF
.	TRBV5-6	.	TRBJ2-3	TGTGCCAGCAGCCCGGCGTTAGATACGCAGTATTTT	CASSPALDTQYF
.	TRBV11-2	.	TRBJ2-3	TGTGCCAGCAGCTCCGGACTATTCACAGATACGCAGTATTTT	CASSSGLFTDTQYF
few	TRBV29-1	.	TRBJ2-5	TGCAGCGTATCTCAGGGAACGCAAGAGACCCAGTACTTC	CSVSQGTQETQYF
few	TRBV20-1	.	TRBJ2-5	TGCAGTGCTGGAGGCGAACGGACCCAGTACTTC	CSAGGERTQYF
.	TRBV7-9	.	TRBJ1-1	TGTGCCAGCATCCCCCATTCGGGGGGCACTGAAGCTTTCTTT	CASIPHSGGTEAFF
few	TRBV7-2	.	TRBJ2-7	TGTGCCAGCAGCTTAGAGGCGGGACAGCCCTACGAGCAGTACTTC	CASSLEAGQPYEQYF
.	TRBV20-1	TRBD2	TRBJ2-7	TGCAGTGCTAGCGGACTAGCGGGAGGAGTACGCGAGCAGTACTTC	CSASGLAGGVREQYF
.	TRBV27	.	TRBJ1-2	TGTGCCAGCAGGCCCTTAAACCCTTACTATGGCTACACCTTC	CASRPLNPYYGYTF
few	TRBV9	.	TRBJ1-2	TGTGCCAGCAGCGTAGGGGCAGGGGTCGAAGGCTACACCTTC	CASSVGAGVEGYTF
few	TRBV9	.	TRBJ2-4	TGTGCCAGCAGCGTAGGTCAATACGAGGGGAACATTCAGTACTTC	CASSVGQYEGNIQYF